The entry that follows covers one T cell receptor beta chain sequence. Its antigen is not known. This specimen belongs to a study of T cells in Graves' hyperthyroidism and ophthalmopathy. Notes on the study in general: Appearing also in blood were most of the thyroid clonotypes expanded above 0.001. Stable hyperthyroidism was separated from ophthalmopathy by a model based on 13 V-J features.

Trimming shortened V by 2 bases and J by 3 bases, and 5 bases separated the two germline ends. Germline V gene lookup returns CDR1 LNHDA and CDR2 SQIVND (reference sequence). The CDR3 length is 12 residues. From RNA transcripts, TCR beta CDR3 regions were amplified. Using the HTBI primer set, a first-round RT-PCR was run on the TCR CDR3. TCRdb re-called the multiplex PCR reads with MiXCR, one entry per CDR3 protein. There are some 530,000 distinct CDR3 sequences in the sample; roughly 22% occur only once, and 49% lies in the top ten. The sequenced sample was blood. The chain joins TRBV19 to TRBJ2-7; no reliable D call. This receptor was taken from a woman aged 70-85 years with Graves' ophthalmopathy. The CDR3 spells CASSIKGYEQYF. The CDR3 bases are TGTGCCAGTAGTATAAAAGGCTACGAGCAGTACTTC.